One and the same sample provided the 15 T cell receptor beta chains below, sequenced in a study of human T cells and chemical hapten exposure. The sample's time point: pre-sensitization, week 0. As to treatment: therapeutic diphenylcyclopropenone sensitization with weekly scalp DPC. TCRdb reprocessed the RACE reads via MiXCR and lists one record per CDR3 protein. The sample shows 250,000 or so distinct CDR3 sequences, almost 8% of them seen only once. The sequenced sample was whole blood, obtained in connection with sensitization to the hapten diphenylcyclopropenone (DPC). These receptor sequences come from a man aged 18-30 years with alopecia areata. Some clones in this sample may be carry-over from other donors' samples.

This chain connects TRBV6-5 to TRBJ1-4; no reliable D call. This CDR3 is built from 12 residues. Germline CDR1 is MNHEY and CDR2 is SVGAGI. V was shortened by 8 bases and J by 0 bases, with 4 bases between the two germline ends. The CDR3 loop reads CASAATNEKLFF. CDR3 nucleotide sequence: TGTGCCAGCGCGGCAACTAATGAAAAACTGTTTTTT.

The sample holds a few counts of this clonotype. The chain couples TRBV6-2 or TRBV6-3 to TRBJ2-1; no firm D call. The CDR3 covers 13 residues. Per the germline V gene, CDR1 is MNHEY and CDR2 is SVGEGT. The V gene lost 6 bases and the J gene lost 0 bases, with 6 bases spanning the gap. In DNA, the CDR3 is TGTGCCAGCAGACGCACCTCCTACAATGAGCAGTTCTTC. This translates into CASRRTSYNEQFF.

There are a few counts of this clonotype. CDR3 in DNA: TGTGCCAGCAGTTCCACAGGGGGAAAAGAGACCCAGTACTTC. Its protein product is CASSSTGGKETQYF. V is TRBV6-2 or TRBV6-3 and J is TRBJ2-5; 8 nucleotides match TRBD1. The CDR3 spans 14 residues. V was pared by 4 bases and J by 3 bases, with 4 bases of the junction left unmatched. Germline V CDR1 and CDR2: MNHEY, SVGEGT.

The V and J genes are TRBV3-1 and TRBJ2-1; 9 positions match TRBD2. Per the germline V gene, CDR1 is LGHDT and CDR2 is YNNKEL (reference sequence). With 0 bases clipped from V and 7 bases from J, the junction kept 7 bases outside the gene matches. The CDR3 spans 16 residues. CDR3 nucleotide sequence: TGTGCCAGCAGCCAAGACTCAGCTAGCGGGGAAAATGAGCAGTTCTTC. It yields the protein CASSQDSASGENEQFF.

The chain is built from TRBV6-4 and TRBJ2-3; possible D gene TRBD2, 6 bases. This CDR3 contains 16 residues. Germline V gene sequence: CDR1 MRHNA, CDR2 SNTAGT. Between the trimmed V and J ends, which lost 4 bases and 2 bases, there was a span of 16 bases. The CDR3 loop is CASSARGLPNTDTQYF. In DNA, the CDR3 is TGTGCCAGCAGTGCTAGGGGACTCCCAAACACAGATACGCAGTATTTT.

The chain carries TRBV20-1 and TRBJ1-4; 7 bases map to TRBD1. V gave up 6 bases and J gave up 3 bases; unmatched junction bases: 10. This CDR3 is built from 15 residues. Germline lookup yields CDR1 DFQATT and CDR2 SNEGSKA (reference sequence). CDR3 amino acids: CSANGDRASNEKLFF. CDR3 bases: TGCAGTGCAAATGGAGACAGGGCGTCTAATGAAAAACTGTTTTTT.

This clonotype has only a few counts. This chain uses TRBV7-9 with TRBJ1-1; 11 bases match TRBD1. This CDR3 is built from 15 residues. The V gene's germline CDR1 is SEHNR and CDR2 FQNEAQ (reference sequence). Trimming took 5 bases from V and 5 from J; bases not matched to a gene: 7. The CDR3 DNA reads as TGTGCCAGCAGCACCGGGACAGGGGGGATTACTGAAGCTTTCTTT. Residues: CASSTGTGGITEAFF.

The V and J genes are TRBV10-3 and TRBJ2-7; D call uncertain. V was pared by 6 bases and J by 1 base, with 7 bases between. Germline loops: CDR1 ENHRY, CDR2 SYGVKD. The CDR3 is 12 residues long. The CDR3 sequence is CAISRASYEQYF. The CDR3 coding sequence is TGTGCCATCAGCCGGGCTTCCTACGAGCAGTACTTC.

This clonotype appeared a few times. The chain uses TRBV18 and TRBJ2-7; a possible D gene is TRBD1 (6 bases). CDR1 and CDR2 (germline): KGHSH, LQKENI. This CDR3 contains 14 residues. Trimming shortened V by 6 bases and J by 4 bases, and 16 bases separated the two germline ends. CDR3 DNA: TGTGCCAGCTCCCGGACAGCCGTTCTTTACGAGCAGTACTTC. Translation gives CASSRTAVLYEQYF.

This clonotype was seen ten or more times. The V gene is TRBV9, the J gene TRBJ2-3, with D perhaps matching TRBD1 (6 bases). The V end lost 4 bases, the J end lost 2 bases, and 14 bases lay between the germline ends. Germline V CDR1 and CDR2: SGDLS, YYNGEE. The CDR3 loop spans 15 amino acids. The CDR3 DNA reads as TGTGCCAGCAGCCCGCGGACAGACTACACAGATACGCAGTATTTT. The encoded protein is CASSPRTDYTDTQYF.

The chain combines TRBV15 with TRBJ2-6; weak D call: TRBD1 (5 bases). This CDR3 region has 17 residues. V lost 1 base to trimming and J lost 0 bases, with 10 bases between them. CDR1 LNHNV and CDR2 YYDKDF come from the germline V gene (reference sequence). The CDR3 coding sequence is TGTGCCACCAGCAGAGCCCAGGGTTTCTCTGGGGCCAACGTCCTGACTTTC. Its protein is CATSRAQGFSGANVLTF. The entire variable domain, with the rest obtained from reference TRBV15 and TRBJ2-6, is as follows: DAMVIQNPRYQVTQFGKPVTLSCSQTLNHNVMYWYQQKSSQAPKLLFHYYDKDFNNEADTPDNFQSRRPNTSFCFLDIRSPGLGDTAMYLCATSRAQGFSGANVLTFGAGSRLTVL.

This clonotype was counted at least ten times. V is TRBV28 and J is TRBJ2-5; D is perhaps TRBD1 (6 bases). Germline V gives CDR1 MDHEN, CDR2 SYDVKM. V dropped 3 bases and J dropped 0 bases, with 8 bases sitting between them. The CDR3 is 14 residues long. The CDR3 loop is CASSFYRDQETQYF. For the CDR3, the DNA is TGTGCCAGCAGTTTCTACAGGGACCAAGAGACCCAGTACTTC. Using reference TRBV28 and TRBJ2-5 for the parts outside the CDR3, the full variable domain is DVKVTQSSRYLVKRTGEKVFLECVQDMDHENMFWYRQDPGLGLRLIYFSYDVKMKEKGDIPEGYSVSREKKERFSLILESASTNQTSMYLCASSFYRDQETQYFGPGTRLLVL.

A few counts support this clonotype. V and J are TRBV9 and TRBJ1-4; D call uncertain. The V gene lost 4 bases and the J gene lost 7 bases, with 17 bases spanning the gap. The germline V gene has CDR1 SGDLS and CDR2 YYNGEE. This CDR3 has 15 residues. This CDR3 reads CASSPGGTEVEKLFF. The DNA for the CDR3 is TGTGCCAGCAGCCCAGGAGGCACTGAAGTTGAAAAACTGTTTTTT.

The chain has TRBV28 and TRBJ2-7, with 8 bases that match TRBD1. The germline gives CDR1 MDHEN, CDR2 SYDVKM. The CDR3 has 15 amino acids. J lost 4 bases, V lost 4 bases, and 9 bases had no gene match. CDR3 region: CASSSPGQGFYEQYF. The CDR3 DNA sequence: TGTGCCAGCAGTTCCCCCGGACAGGGTTTTTACGAGCAGTACTTC.

The chain joins TRBV18 to TRBJ2-1; 8 bases map to TRBD1. The CDR3 spans 17 residues. The ends lost 5 bases at V and 0 bases at J; junction bases unmatched: 9. Germline V gene data show CDR1 as KGHSH and CDR2 as LQKENI. The CDR3 protein is CASSIPGQALSYNEQFF. In DNA form, the CDR3 reads TGTGCCAGCTCAATTCCGGGACAGGCGCTCTCCTACAATGAGCAGTTCTTC.